The 4 T cell receptor beta chains given below trace back to one sample, sequenced in a study of OX40 agonist ivuxolimab in advanced cancers. Sequenced by immunoSEQ multiplex PCR; TCRdb stores in-frame clones only, minus some. The repertoire holds approximately 66,000 clones, with 85% to 90% as singletons. The sequencing here drew on CD4+ or CD8+ T cells sorted from blood, taken in a trial of the OX40 agonist ivuxolimab. The source is an adult with an advanced solid tumor such as melanoma, head and neck, liver or kidney cancer.

The chain has TRBV2 and TRBJ2-4, with D perhaps matching TRBD2 (6 bases). Germline V gene sequence: CDR1 SNHLY, CDR2 FYNNEI. V lost 2 bases to trimming and J lost 1 base, with 9 bases between them. The length of the CDR3 is 15 residues. The chain's CDR3 is CASSESSGAKNIQYF. The CDR3 coding sequence is TGTGCCAGCAGTGAATCCAGCGGGGCCAAAAACATTCAGTACTTC. Variable domain in full (rest from reference TRBV2 and TRBJ2-4): EPEVTQTPSHQVTQMGQEVILRCVPISNHLYFYWYRQILGQKVEFLVSFYNNEISEKSEIFDDQFSVERPDGSNFTLKIRSTKLEDSAMYFCASSESSGAKNIQYFGAGTRLSVL.

The chain combines TRBV18 with TRBJ1-1, with D perhaps matching TRBD1 (5 bases). Trimming left V 3 bases short and J 3 bases short, with 14 bases between. The CDR3 has 15 amino acids. Per germline, CDR1 KGHSH and CDR2 LQKENI. The CDR3 region is CASSPPEGSYTEAFF. DNA for the CDR3: TGTGCCAGCTCACCCCCGGAGGGGTCGTACACTGAAGCTTTCTTT.

V is TRBV9 and J is TRBJ2-7, with TRBD1 matching 7 bases. Germline CDR1 is SGDLS and CDR2 is YYNGEE. Trimming at V came to 0 bases and at J to 6 bases, leaving 6 bases not matched to a gene. The CDR3 loop spans 14 amino acids. Here the CDR3 reads CASSVGGQQGEQYF. CDR3 bases: TGTGCCAGCAGCGTAGGGGGACAGCAGGGCGAGCAGTACTTC.

This clone was seen only a few times. In DNA form, the CDR3 reads TGCGCCAGCAGTGCGACGGGACGGGGAAATAACTATGGCTACACCTTC. Translated, it gives CASSATGRGNNYGYTF. The chain employs TRBV10-2 and TRBJ1-2; a possible D gene is TRBD1 (5 bases). Germline V gene sequence: CDR1 WSHSY, CDR2 SAAADI. The length of the CDR3 is 16 residues. Between the trimmed V and J ends, which lost 4 bases and 1 base, there was a span of 16 bases.